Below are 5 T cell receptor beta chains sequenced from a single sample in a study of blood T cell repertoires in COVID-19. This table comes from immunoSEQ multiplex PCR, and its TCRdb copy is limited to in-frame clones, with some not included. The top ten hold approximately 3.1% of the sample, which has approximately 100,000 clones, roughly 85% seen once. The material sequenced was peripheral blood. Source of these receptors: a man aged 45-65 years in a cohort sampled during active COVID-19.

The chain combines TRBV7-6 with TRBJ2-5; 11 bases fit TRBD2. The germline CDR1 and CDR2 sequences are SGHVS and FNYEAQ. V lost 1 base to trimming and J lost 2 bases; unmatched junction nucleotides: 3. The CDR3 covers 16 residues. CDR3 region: CASSLGLAGKQETQYF. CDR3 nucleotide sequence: TGTGCCAGCAGCTTAGGACTAGCGGGGAAACAAGAGACCCAGTACTTC.

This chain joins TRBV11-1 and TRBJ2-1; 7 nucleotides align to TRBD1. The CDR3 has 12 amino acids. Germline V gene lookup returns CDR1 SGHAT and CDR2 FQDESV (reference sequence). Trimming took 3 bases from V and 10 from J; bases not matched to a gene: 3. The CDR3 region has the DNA TGTGCCAGCAGCTTTAGGGGGCACGAGCAGTTCTTC. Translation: CASSFRGHEQFF.

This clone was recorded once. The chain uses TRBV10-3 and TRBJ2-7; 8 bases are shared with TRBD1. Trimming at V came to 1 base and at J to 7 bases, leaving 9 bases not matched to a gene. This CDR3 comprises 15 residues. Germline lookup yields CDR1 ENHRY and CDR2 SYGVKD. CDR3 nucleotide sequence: TGTGCCATCAGTGAGTTTAGTCAGGGGGCTGAAGAGCAGTACTTC. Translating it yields CAISEFSQGAEEQYF.

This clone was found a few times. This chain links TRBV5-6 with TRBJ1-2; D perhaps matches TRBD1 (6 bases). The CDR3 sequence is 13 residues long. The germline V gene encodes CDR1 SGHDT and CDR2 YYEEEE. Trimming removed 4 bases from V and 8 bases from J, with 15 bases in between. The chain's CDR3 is CASSVRGGRGYTF. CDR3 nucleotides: TGTGCCAGCAGCGTGAGGGGGGGACGAGGCTACACCTTC.

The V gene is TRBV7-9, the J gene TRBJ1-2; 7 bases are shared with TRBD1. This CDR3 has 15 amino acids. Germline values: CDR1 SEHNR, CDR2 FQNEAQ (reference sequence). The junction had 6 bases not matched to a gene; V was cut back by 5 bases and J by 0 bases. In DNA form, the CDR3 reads TGTGCCAGCAGCGGAACCAGGGGGGCTAACTATGGCTACACCTTC. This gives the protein CASSGTRGANYGYTF.